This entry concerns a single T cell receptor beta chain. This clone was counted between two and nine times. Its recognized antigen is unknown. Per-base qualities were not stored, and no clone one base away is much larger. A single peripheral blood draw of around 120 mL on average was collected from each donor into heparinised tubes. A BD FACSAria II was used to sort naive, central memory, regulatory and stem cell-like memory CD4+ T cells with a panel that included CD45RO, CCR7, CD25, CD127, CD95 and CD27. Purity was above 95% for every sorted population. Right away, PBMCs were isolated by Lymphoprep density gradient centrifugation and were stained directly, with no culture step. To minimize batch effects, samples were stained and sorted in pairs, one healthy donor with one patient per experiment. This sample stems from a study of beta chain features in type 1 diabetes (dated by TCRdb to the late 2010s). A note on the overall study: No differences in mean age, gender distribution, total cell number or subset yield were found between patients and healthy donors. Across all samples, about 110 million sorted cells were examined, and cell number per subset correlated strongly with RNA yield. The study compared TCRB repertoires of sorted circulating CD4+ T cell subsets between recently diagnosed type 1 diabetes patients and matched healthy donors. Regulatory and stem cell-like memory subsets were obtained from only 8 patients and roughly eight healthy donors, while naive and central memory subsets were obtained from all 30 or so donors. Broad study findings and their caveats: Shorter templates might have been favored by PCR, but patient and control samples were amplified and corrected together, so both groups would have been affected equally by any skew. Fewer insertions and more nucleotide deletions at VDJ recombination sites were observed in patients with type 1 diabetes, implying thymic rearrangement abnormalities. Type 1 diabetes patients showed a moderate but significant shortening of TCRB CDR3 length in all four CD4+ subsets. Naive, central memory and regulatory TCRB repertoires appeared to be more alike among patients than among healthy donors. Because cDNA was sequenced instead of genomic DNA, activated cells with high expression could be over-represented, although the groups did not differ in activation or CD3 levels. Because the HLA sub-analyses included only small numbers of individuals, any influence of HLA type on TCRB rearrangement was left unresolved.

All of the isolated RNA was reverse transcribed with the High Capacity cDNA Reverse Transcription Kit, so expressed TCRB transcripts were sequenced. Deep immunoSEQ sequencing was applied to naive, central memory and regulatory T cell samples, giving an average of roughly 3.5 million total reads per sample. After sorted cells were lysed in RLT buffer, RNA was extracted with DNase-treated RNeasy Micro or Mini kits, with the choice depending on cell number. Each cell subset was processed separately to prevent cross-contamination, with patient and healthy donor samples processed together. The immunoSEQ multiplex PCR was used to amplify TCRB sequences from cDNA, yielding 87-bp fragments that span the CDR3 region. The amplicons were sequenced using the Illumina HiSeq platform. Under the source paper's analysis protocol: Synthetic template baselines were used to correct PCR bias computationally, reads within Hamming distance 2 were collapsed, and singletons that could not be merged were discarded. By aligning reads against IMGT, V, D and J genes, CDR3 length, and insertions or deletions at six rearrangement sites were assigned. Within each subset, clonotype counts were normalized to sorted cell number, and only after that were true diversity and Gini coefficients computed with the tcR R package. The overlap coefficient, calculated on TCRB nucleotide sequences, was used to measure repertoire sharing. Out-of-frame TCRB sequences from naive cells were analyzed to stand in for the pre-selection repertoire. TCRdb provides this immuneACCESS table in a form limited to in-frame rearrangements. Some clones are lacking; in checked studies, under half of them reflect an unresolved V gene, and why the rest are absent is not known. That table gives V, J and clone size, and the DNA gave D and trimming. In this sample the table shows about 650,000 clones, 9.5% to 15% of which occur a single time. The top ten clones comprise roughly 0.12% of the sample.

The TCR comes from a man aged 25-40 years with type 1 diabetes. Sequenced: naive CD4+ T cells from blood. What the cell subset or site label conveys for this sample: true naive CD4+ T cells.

The CDR3 protein sequence reads: CASATGMYNEQFF. The nucleotide sequence is TGTGCCAGCGCGACAGGGATGTACAATGAGCAGTTCTTC. Here the chain combines TRBV9 and TRBJ2-1, and 7 bases in between align with TRBD1. CDR1 and CDR2 are read off the germline V gene as SGDLS and YYNGEE. V lost 7 bases and J lost 4 bases, and the count of bases not matched to a germline gene is 5. From the cysteine through the phenylalanine, the CDR3 covers 13 amino acids. The kept DNA is CDR3 alone, 39 bases in frame from the first base.